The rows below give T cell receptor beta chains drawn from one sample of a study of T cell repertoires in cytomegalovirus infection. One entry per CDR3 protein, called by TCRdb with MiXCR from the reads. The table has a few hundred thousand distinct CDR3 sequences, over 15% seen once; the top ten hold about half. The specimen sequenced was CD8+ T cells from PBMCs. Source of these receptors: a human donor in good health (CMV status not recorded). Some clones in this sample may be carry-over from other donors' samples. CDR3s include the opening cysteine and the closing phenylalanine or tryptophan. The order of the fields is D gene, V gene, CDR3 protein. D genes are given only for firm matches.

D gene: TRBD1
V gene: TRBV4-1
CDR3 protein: CASSQGWTGVQDTQYF

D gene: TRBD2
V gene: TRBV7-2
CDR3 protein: CASSSDRGNSGGPIPYTQYF

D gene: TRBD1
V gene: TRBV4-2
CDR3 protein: CASSQEGAGGTEAFF

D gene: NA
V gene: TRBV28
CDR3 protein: CASRTSLKPVDEAFF

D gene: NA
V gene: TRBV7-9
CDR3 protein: CASSSGQRLFEQYF

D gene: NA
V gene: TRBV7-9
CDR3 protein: CASSLQAAEQFF

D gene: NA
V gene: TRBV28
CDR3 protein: CASSLVHSNTEAFF

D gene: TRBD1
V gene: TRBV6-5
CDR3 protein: CASSYGDRGGNEQFF

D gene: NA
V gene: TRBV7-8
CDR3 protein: CASSLSGGGDFYGYTF

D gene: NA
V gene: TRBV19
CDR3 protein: CASSGSYNEQFF

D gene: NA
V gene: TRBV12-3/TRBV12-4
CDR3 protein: CASSFTTVSSYNSPLHF

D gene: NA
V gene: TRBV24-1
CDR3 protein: CATSGNSRPVRNSNQPQHF

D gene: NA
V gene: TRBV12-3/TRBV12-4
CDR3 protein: CASSNQQGLAYEQYF

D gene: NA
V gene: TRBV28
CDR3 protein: CASSLYPWDEQYF

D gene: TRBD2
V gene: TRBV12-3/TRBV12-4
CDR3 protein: CASSLLAGRTDTQYF

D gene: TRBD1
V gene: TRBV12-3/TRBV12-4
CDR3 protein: CASSPGQGGSEQFF

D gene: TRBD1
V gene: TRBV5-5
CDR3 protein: CASSLLQGATEAFF

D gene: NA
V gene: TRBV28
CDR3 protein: CASSFRVELTNEQFF

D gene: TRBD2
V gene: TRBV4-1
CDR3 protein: CASSQALAGNEQFF

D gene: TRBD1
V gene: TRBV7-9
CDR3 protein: CASSPKGDRIYGYTF

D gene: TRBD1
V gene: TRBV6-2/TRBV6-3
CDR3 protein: CASRDFLGTGGDEQYF

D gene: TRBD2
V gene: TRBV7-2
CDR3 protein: CASSHPRPSGGKNEQFF

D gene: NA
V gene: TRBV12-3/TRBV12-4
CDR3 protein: CASSLSPPTSTDTQYF

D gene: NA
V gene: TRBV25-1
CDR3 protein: CASSEDRFWGYTF

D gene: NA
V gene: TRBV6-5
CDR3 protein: CASSYGGPREDNEQFF

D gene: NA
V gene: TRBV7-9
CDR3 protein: CASSLFQGSNTEAFF